This TCR beta chain was sequenced during a study of OX40 agonist ivuxolimab in advanced cancers. The assay was immunoSEQ multiplex PCR, and TCRdb's table has in-frame clones only and misses some. The table has around 46,000 clones, 89% seen once; the top ten hold roughly 10%. The sample holds a few counts of this clone. The CDR3 is made up of 15 amino acids. Germline CDR1 reads MNHNY; CDR2 reads SVGAGI (reference sequence). Trimming took off 4 bases at V and 3 bases at J, with 16 bases between the two ends. The rearrangement links TRBV6-6 to TRBJ2-7; the D gene is possibly TRBD2 (6 bases). The sequence was collected from an adult with an advanced solid tumor such as melanoma, head and neck, liver or kidney cancer. Sample: CD4+ or CD8+ T cells sorted from blood, taken in a trial of the OX40 agonist ivuxolimab. The CDR3 coding sequence is TGTGCCAGCAGTTCCCCGGACGGGAGTTACTACGAGCAGTACTTC. It specifies CASSSPDGSYYEQYF.